The 3 T cell receptor beta chains below all came from one sample that was sequenced in a study of T cells in Graves' hyperthyroidism and ophthalmopathy. It was RNA transcripts that yielded the amplified TCR beta CDR3 regions. HTBI primers were used for first-round RT-PCR of the TCR CDR3. TCRdb reprocessed the multiplex PCR reads with MiXCR, giving one entry per CDR3 protein. This sample has 550,000 to 650,000 distinct CDR3 sequences, with approximately 14% found just once. Material for sequencing was blood. These receptors all stem from a middle-aged woman with Graves' hyperthyroidism.

This clonotype was seen repeatedly, ten times or more. This chain joins TRBV30 and TRBJ1-1; D unclear. Trimming cost V 0 bases and J 3 bases, with 5 bases left between them. The CDR3 extends over 12 amino acids. In germline, CDR1 is GTSNPN, CDR2 SVGIG (reference sequence). The CDR3 sequence is CAWSVDHTEAFF. The CDR3 DNA reads as TGTGCCTGGAGTGTAGATCACACTGAAGCTTTCTTT.

The gene calls are TRBV28 and TRBJ1-6; perhaps TRBD1 as D (6 bases). The length of the CDR3 is 15 residues. V was shortened by 6 bases and J by 10 bases, with 19 bases between the two germline ends. Germline V gives CDR1 MDHEN, CDR2 SYDVKM. DNA of the CDR3: TGTGCCAGCAGAGGGGCGGGGGGCATAGGCTCACCCCTCCACTTT. Translating gives CASRGAGGIGSPLHF.

This clonotype was seen a handful of times. This rearrangement joins TRBV6-2 or TRBV6-3 to TRBJ2-7; D possibly corresponds to TRBD1 (6 bases). In germline, CDR1 is MNHEY, CDR2 SVGEGT. Trimming removed 2 bases from V and 3 bases from J, with 20 bases in between. This CDR3 has 17 residues. CDR3 protein: CASSYPLPWGRGYEQYF. The CDR3 region has the DNA TGTGCCAGCAGTTACCCTTTGCCCTGGGGCAGGGGCTACGAGCAGTACTTC.